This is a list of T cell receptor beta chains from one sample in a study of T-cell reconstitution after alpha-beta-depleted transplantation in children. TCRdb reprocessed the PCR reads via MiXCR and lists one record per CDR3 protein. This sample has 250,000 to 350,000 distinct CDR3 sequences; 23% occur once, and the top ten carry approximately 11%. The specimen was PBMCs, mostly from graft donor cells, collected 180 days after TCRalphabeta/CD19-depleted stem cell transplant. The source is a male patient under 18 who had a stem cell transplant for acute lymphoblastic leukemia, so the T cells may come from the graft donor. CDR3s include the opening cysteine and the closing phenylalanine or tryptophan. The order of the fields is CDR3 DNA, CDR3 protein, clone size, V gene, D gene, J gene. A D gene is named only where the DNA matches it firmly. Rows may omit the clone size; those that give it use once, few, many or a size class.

TGCGCCAGCAGCAGGACAGGGGACACCTACAATGAGCAGTTCTTC | CASSRTGDTYNEQFF | many | TRBV5-1 | TRBD1 | TRBJ2-1
TGCGCCAGCAGCCCACCCGGGACAGGGGTATACGAGCAGTACTTC | CASSPPGTGVYEQYF | many | TRBV5-1 | TRBD1 | TRBJ2-7
TGTGCCAGCAGCCAGACTGGAGGTTTCGAGCAGTACTTC | CASSQTGGFEQYF | - | TRBV3-1 | - | TRBJ2-7
TGTGCCAGCATCCCGGGGTTCTACAATGAGCAGTTCTTC | CASIPGFYNEQFF | - | TRBV6-1 | - | TRBJ2-1
TGTGCCAGCAGCTCAACCGGGACAGGGATTTCACCCCTCCACTTT | CASSSTGTGISPLHF | few | TRBV5-6 | TRBD1 | TRBJ1-6
TGTGCCAGCAGTCATGGGGGGACGGGCTACGAGCAGTACTTC | CASSHGGTGYEQYF | few | TRBV6-1 | - | TRBJ2-7
TGTGCCAGCAGTTACGGTTTTCGCGGGAGGGCCACAGATACGCAGTATTTT | CASSYGFRGRATDTQYF | - | TRBV6-2/TRBV6-3 | TRBD2 | TRBJ2-3
TGTGCCAGCAGTTCCCCTCGTACCAGGGGCACCTACGAGCAGTACTTC | CASSSPRTRGTYEQYF | - | TRBV28 | - | TRBJ2-7
TGCAGTGCTAGAACCGGGACCTTAGCCCCCACCGGGGAGCTGTTTTTT | CSARTGTLAPTGELFF | - | TRBV20-1 | - | TRBJ2-2
TGTGCCAGCAGTTTGAGCGGTTCCTACAATGAGCAGTTATTC | CASSLSGSYNEQLF | - | TRBV12-3/TRBV12-4 | - | TRBJ2-1
TGTGCCAGCAGCCTCCTTGTCGAGCAGTACTTC | CASSLLVEQYF | few | TRBV12-3/TRBV12-4 | - | TRBJ2-7
TGTGCCAGCAGCGTGACAGGGGGTTACGAGCAGTACTTC | CASSVTGGYEQYF | many | TRBV9 | TRBD1 | TRBJ2-7
TGTGCCAGCAGCCTGATGCGGGGTACGCAGTATTTT | CASSLMRGTQYF | - | TRBV11-2 | - | TRBJ2-3
TGTGCCATCAGCGGGACTAGGTCCTACGAGCAGTACTTC | CAISGTRSYEQYF | few | TRBV10-3 | TRBD2 | TRBJ2-7
TGCAGTGCTAGACTCTCCTTTAGGGGTACAAGGCTTGAGCAGTTCTTC | CSARLSFRGTRLEQFF | - | TRBV20-1 | - | TRBJ2-1
TGTGCCACCAGCAGAGGCGGTCAGGAGGCGTATGGCTACACCTTC | CATSRGGQEAYGYTF | few | TRBV15 | - | TRBJ1-2
TGTGCCAGCTACTCCACCGGGGGTAACTATGGCTACACCTTC | CASYSTGGNYGYTF | - | TRBV18 | - | TRBJ1-2
TGCGCCAGCAGCCAAGATCGGAACACTGAAGCTTTCTTT | CASSQDRNTEAFF | - | TRBV4-1 | - | TRBJ1-1
TGTGCCAGCAGCCCGACTAGGGCTCGTCTCGAGCAGTACTTC | CASSPTRARLEQYF | few | TRBV3-1 | - | TRBJ2-7
TGTGCCAGCAGCTTACTCCTAACTAGCGGGGGTTACAATGAGCAGTTCTTC | CASSLLLTSGGYNEQFF | - | TRBV7-2 | TRBD2 | TRBJ2-1
TGTGCCAGCAGCATGGGACAGGGGAACACCGGGGAGCTGTTTTTT | CASSMGQGNTGELFF | few | TRBV6-4 | TRBD1 | TRBJ2-2
TGCAGTGCCAAAACCCGGGGGCGGACCGGGGAGCTGTTTTTT | CSAKTRGRTGELFF | - | TRBV20-1 | - | TRBJ2-2
TGTGCCAGCCGACCCCCCGGCCTGAGGAATGAGCAGTTCTTC | CASRPPGLRNEQFF | many | TRBV12-3/TRBV12-4 | - | TRBJ2-1
TGCAGTGCTAGACAGGACTCCTACGAGCAGTACTTC | CSARQDSYEQYF | - | TRBV20-1 | - | TRBJ2-7
TGCAGTGCTAGTGACATCCGGACCCAGTACTTC | CSASDIRTQYF | few | TRBV20-1 | - | TRBJ2-5
TGTGCCAGCAGTGAGGGGGGGGCAAATGAAAAACTGTTTTTT | CASSEGGANEKLFF | - | TRBV6-1 | - | TRBJ1-4
TGCAGTGCTAGAGAATGGGGGGAAGACAATGAGCAGTTCTTC | CSAREWGEDNEQFF | few | TRBV20-1 | - | TRBJ2-1
TGTGCCAGCAGCTTAGGAGTAGCGGGTGTGGATACGCAGTATTTT | CASSLGVAGVDTQYF | - | TRBV7-3 | TRBD2 | TRBJ2-3
TGCAGCGTTGAAATATGGAGGCAGGGGGTGAACACAGATACGCAGTATTTT | CSVEIWRQGVNTDTQYF | few | TRBV29-1 | TRBD1 | TRBJ2-3
TGCAGTGCCCCGGACAGGTTCTACGAGCAGTACTTC | CSAPDRFYEQYF | many | TRBV20-1 | TRBD1 | TRBJ2-7
TGCAGCGTTTGGACCCAGACGTCCAATGAGCAGTTCTTC | CSVWTQTSNEQFF | few | TRBV29-1 | - | TRBJ2-1
TGTGCCACCAGTGCATCGGGACTAGCTTCCTACGAGCAGTACTTC | CATSASGLASYEQYF | - | TRBV24-1 | TRBD2 | TRBJ2-7
TGTGCCAGCAGTCTCACAGGGGCGGCCGAACAAGAGACCCAGTACTTC | CASSLTGAAEQETQYF | few | TRBV28 | TRBD1 | TRBJ2-5
TGCGCCAGCAGCTCGGGTGGGCTAGCGGCCTACAATGAGCAGTTCTTC | CASSSGGLAAYNEQFF | many | TRBV5-1 | TRBD2 | TRBJ2-1
TGTGCCAGCGGAAAGTCCTGGACAGGGGGCCCCTACGAGCAGTACTTC | CASGKSWTGGPYEQYF | - | TRBV13 | TRBD1 | TRBJ2-7
TGCGCCAGCAGCTTCCTACAGGGAGGAATGAACACTGAAGCTTTCTTT | CASSFLQGGMNTEAFF | - | TRBV5-1 | - | TRBJ1-1
TGCAGCGTTGAAGTAGCCAGGCCCTACGAGCAGTACTTC | CSVEVARPYEQYF | few | TRBV29-1 | - | TRBJ2-7
TGTGCCAGCAGCCGGGGACTAGCGGGAGTAGATACGCAGTATTTT | CASSRGLAGVDTQYF | - | TRBV4-2 | TRBD2 | TRBJ2-3
TGTGCCAGCAGCTTCCGACAGAGCTCCTATAATTCACCCCTCCACTTT | CASSFRQSSYNSPLHF | few | TRBV5-6 | - | TRBJ1-6
TGTGCCAGCAGCGGAGTTACAGGGGCAGATACGCAGTATTTT | CASSGVTGADTQYF | - | TRBV9 | TRBD1 | TRBJ2-3
TGCGCCAGCAGCCCCGAGTCCCGGGAATACGAGCAGTACTTC | CASSPESREYEQYF | - | TRBV5-1 | - | TRBJ2-7
TGTGCCAGCAGCCACCCGACAGGGTCGGGCTATGGCTACACCTTC | CASSHPTGSGYGYTF | - | TRBV7-2 | TRBD1 | TRBJ1-2
TGTGCCAGCAGCCTCCCTGGATGGGGCACAGATACGCAGTATTTT | CASSLPGWGTDTQYF | - | TRBV7-2 | - | TRBJ2-3
TGTGCCAGCAGCTTAGGGTTTCGGCTAGCGGTGGGGATGGGTGCGAACACCGGGGAGCTGTTTTTT | CASSLGFRLAVGMGANTGELFF | few | TRBV11-3 | TRBD2 | TRBJ2-2
TGTGCCACCAGTGATCTTCCGACCACCGGCTACACCTTC | CATSDLPTTGYTF | many | TRBV24-1 | - | TRBJ1-2
TGTGCCAGCAGCTTAGAACGGATTTCGAGGTTGAAAAGGAACAATGAGCAGTTCTTC | CASSLERISRLKRNNEQFF | - | TRBV11-2 | - | TRBJ2-1
TGCGCCAGCAGCCAAGAGGGCGTGAGCTCCTACAATGAGCAGTTCTTC | CASSQEGVSSYNEQFF | once | TRBV4-1 | - | TRBJ2-1
TGTGCCAGCAGCTTATACCCGGGAGCGAGCATCGGGGAGACCCAGTACTTC | CASSLYPGASIGETQYF | - | TRBV7-9 | - | TRBJ2-5
TGCAGTGCTAGAGTCCGACTTGGGAGGAACGAGCAGTACTTC | CSARVRLGRNEQYF | - | TRBV20-1 | - | TRBJ2-7
TGTGCCAGCAGCCCGGACAGCTACTATGGCTACACCTTC | CASSPDSYYGYTF | few | TRBV7-9 | - | TRBJ1-2